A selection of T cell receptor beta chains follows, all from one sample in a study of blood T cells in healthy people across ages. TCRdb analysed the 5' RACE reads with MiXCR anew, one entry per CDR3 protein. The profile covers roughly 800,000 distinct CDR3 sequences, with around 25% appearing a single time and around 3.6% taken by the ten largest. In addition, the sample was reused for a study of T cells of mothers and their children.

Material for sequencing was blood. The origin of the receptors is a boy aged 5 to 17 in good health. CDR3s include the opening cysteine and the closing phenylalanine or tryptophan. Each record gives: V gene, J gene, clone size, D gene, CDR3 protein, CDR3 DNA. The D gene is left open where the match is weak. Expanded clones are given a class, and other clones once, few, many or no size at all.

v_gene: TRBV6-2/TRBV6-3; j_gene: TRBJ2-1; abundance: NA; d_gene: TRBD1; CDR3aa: CASNGQGHNEQFF; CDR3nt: TGTGCCAGCAACGGACAGGGCCACAATGAGCAGTTCTTC
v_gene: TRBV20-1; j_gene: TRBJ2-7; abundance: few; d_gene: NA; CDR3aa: CSTTWDEQYF; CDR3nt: TGCAGTACGACATGGGACGAGCAGTACTTC
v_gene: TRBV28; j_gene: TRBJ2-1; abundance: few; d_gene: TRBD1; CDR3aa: CASSSYRGWFF; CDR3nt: TGTGCCAGCAGCTCCTACAGGGGGTGGTTCTTC
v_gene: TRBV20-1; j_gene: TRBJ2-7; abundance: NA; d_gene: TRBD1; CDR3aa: CSARDTGVEQYF; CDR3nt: TGCAGTGCTAGAGATACAGGGGTCGAGCAGTACTTC
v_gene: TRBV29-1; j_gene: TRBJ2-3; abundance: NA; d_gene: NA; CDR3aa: CSVEDERGYTDTQYF; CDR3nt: TGCAGCGTTGAGGATGAACGAGGGTACACAGATACGCAGTATTTT
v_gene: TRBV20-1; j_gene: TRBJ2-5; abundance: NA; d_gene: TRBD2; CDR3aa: CSARAGGETQYF; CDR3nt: TGCAGTGCTAGAGCGGGGGGGGAAACCCAGTACTTC
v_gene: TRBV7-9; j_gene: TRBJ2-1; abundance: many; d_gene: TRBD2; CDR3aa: CASSQASGSSYNEQFF; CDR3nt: TGTGCCAGCAGCCAAGCTAGCGGTAGCTCCTACAATGAGCAGTTCTTC
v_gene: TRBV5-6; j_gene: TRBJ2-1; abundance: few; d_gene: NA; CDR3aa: CASSLDHEQFF; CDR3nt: TGTGCCAGCAGCTTGGATCATGAGCAGTTCTTC
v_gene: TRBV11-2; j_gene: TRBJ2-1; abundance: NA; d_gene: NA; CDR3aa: CARDLGFRFF; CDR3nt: TGTGCCAGAGACCTGGGCTTCCGGTTCTTC
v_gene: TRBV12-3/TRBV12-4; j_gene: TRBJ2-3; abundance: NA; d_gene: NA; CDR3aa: CASTALAGSITDTQYF; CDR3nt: TGTGCCAGCACCGCACTAGCAGGGTCCATCACAGATACGCAGTATTTT
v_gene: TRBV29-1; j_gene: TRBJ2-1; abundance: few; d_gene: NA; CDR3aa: CRGKQGEGNNEQFF; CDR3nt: TGCAGGGGGAAACAGGGGGAGGGAAACAATGAGCAGTTCTTC
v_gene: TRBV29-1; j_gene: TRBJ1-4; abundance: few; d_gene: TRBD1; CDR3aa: CSVAGTGGGEKLFF; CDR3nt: TGCAGCGTAGCCGGGACAGGGGGGGGTGAAAAACTGTTTTTT
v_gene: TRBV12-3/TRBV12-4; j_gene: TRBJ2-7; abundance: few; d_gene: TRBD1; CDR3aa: CASSLWDRVEQYF; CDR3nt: TGTGCCAGCAGTTTATGGGACAGGGTTGAGCAGTACTTC
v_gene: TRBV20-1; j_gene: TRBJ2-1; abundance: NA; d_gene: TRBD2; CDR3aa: CSARDYKLAGEVYNEQFF; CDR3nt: TGCAGTGCTAGAGATTACAAACTAGCGGGAGAGGTCTACAATGAGCAGTTCTTC
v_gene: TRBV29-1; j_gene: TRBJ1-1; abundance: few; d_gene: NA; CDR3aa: CSVVGRPTEAFF; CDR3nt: TGCAGCGTTGTTGGTCGGCCCACTGAAGCTTTCTTT
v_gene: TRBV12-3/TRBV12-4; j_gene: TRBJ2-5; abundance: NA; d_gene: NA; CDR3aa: CASSFADETQYF; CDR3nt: TGTGCCAGCAGTTTCGCCGACGAGACCCAGTACTTC
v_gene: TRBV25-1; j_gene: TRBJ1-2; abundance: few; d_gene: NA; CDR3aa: CASSETGTYTF; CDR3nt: TGTGCCAGCAGTGAAACAGGGACATACACCTTC
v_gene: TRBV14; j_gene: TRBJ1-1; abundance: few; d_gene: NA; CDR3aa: CASSQDRRITEAFF; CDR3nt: TGTGCCAGCAGCCAAGATCGCCGAATCACTGAAGCTTTCTTT
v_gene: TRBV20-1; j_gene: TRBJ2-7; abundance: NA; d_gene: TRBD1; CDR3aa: CSARDPRQGAGEQYF; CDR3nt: TGCAGTGCTAGAGATCCAAGGCAGGGGGCCGGCGAGCAGTACTTC
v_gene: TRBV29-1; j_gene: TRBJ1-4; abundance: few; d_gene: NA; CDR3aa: CNVAALVGEKLFF; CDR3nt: TGCAACGTTGCGGCGTTAGTGGGCGAAAAACTGTTTTTT
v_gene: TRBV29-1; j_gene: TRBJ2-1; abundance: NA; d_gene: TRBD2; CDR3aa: CSGTTSGDYNEQFF; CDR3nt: TGCAGCGGAACGACTAGCGGGGACTACAATGAGCAGTTCTTC
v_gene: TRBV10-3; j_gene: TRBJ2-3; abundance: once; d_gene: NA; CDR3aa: CAISPGDTQYF; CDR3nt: TGTGCCATCAGTCCCGGGGATACGCAGTATTTT
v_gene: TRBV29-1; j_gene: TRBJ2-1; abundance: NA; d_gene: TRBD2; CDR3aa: CSTRTSLWNEQFF; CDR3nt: TGCAGCACCCGGACTAGCCTCTGGAATGAGCAGTTCTTC
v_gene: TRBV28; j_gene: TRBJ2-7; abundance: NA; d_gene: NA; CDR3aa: CASSSETGHFYEQYF; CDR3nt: TGTGCCAGCAGTTCCGAGACGGGGCACTTCTACGAGCAGTACTTC
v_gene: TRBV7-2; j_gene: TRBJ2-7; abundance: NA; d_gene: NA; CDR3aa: CASSSRDLGQYF; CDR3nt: TGTGCCAGCAGCTCACGGGACTTGGGGCAGTACTTC
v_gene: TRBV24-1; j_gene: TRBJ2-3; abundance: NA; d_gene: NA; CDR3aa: CATSDLSSGEGSTDTQYF; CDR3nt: TGTGCCACCAGTGATTTGAGTTCGGGCGAGGGAAGCACAGATACGCAGTATTTT
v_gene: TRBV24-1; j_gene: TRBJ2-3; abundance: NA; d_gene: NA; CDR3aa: CATGLGGTDTQYF; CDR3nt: TGTGCCACCGGGCTTGGGGGCACAGATACGCAGTATTTT
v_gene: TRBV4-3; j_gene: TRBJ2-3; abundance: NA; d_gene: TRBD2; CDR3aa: CASSFQDAAGAGVRDTQYF; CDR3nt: TGCGCCAGCAGCTTCCAAGATGCGGCGGGAGCTGGGGTAAGGGATACGCAGTATTTT
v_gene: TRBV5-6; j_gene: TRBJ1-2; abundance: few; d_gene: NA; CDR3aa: CASSFPGQGSGYTF; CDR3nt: TGTGCCAGCAGCTTTCCGGGTCAGGGAAGTGGCTACACCTTC
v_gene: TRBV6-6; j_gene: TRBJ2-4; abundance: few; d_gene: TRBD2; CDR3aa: CASSYSGASGMYF; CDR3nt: TGTGCCAGCAGTTACTCTGGGGCTAGCGGGATGTACTTC
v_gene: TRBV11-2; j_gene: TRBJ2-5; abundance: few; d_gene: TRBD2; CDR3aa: CASSPGSGGAGTQYF; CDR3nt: TGTGCCAGCAGCCCCGGTAGCGGGGGGGCCGGGACCCAGTACTTC
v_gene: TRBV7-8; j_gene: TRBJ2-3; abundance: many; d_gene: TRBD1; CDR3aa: CASSSPQGAGDTQYF; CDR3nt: TGTGCCAGCAGCTCCCCACAGGGGGCCGGAGATACGCAGTATTTT
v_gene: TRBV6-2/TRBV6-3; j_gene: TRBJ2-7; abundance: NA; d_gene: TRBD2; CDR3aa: CASSSSGIYYEQYF; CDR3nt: TGTGCCAGCAGTAGTAGCGGGATATACTACGAGCAGTACTTC
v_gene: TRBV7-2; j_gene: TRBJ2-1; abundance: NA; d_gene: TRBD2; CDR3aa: CASSLVAGGLYNEQFF; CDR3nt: TGTGCCAGCAGCTTAGTTGCGGGGGGCCTCTACAATGAGCAGTTCTTC
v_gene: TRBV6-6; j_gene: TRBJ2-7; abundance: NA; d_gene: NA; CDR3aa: CASSSEGLYEQYF; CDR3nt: TGTGCCAGCAGTTCCGAGGGACTTTACGAGCAGTACTTC
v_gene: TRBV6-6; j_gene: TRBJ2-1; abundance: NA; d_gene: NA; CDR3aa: CASSAPRVANEQFF; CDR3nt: TGTGCCAGCAGTGCTCCAAGGGTGGCGAATGAGCAGTTCTTC
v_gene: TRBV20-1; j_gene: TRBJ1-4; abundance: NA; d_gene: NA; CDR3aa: CSARAGLGEKLFF; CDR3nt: TGCAGTGCTAGAGCGGGGTTGGGTGAAAAACTGTTTTTT
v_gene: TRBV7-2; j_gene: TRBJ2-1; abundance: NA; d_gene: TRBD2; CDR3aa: CASSLASGRNNEQFF; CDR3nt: TGTGCCAGCAGCTTAGCTAGCGGGAGAAACAATGAGCAGTTCTTC
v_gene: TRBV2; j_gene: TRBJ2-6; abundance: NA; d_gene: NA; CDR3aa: CASSGGRVQAGANVLTF; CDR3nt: TGTGCCAGCAGTGGAGGCAGGGTACAGGCTGGGGCCAACGTCCTGACTTTC
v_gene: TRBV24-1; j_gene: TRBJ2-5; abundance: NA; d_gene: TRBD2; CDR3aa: CATSENTGREETQYF; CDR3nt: TGTGCCACCAGTGAAAACACCGGGAGGGAAGAGACCCAGTACTTC
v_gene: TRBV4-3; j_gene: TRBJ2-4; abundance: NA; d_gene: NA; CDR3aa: CASSQDTVSAKNIQYF; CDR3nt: TGCGCCAGCAGCCAAGATACAGTTTCAGCCAAAAACATTCAGTACTTC
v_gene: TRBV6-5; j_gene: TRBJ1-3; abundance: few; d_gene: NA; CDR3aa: CASRPLQGAGNTIYF; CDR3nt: TGTGCCAGCAGGCCACTCCAGGGTGCCGGAAACACCATATATTTT
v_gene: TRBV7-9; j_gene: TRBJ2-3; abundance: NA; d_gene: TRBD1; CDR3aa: CASGQGPDTQYF; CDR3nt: TGTGCCAGCGGACAGGGCCCAGATACGCAGTATTTT